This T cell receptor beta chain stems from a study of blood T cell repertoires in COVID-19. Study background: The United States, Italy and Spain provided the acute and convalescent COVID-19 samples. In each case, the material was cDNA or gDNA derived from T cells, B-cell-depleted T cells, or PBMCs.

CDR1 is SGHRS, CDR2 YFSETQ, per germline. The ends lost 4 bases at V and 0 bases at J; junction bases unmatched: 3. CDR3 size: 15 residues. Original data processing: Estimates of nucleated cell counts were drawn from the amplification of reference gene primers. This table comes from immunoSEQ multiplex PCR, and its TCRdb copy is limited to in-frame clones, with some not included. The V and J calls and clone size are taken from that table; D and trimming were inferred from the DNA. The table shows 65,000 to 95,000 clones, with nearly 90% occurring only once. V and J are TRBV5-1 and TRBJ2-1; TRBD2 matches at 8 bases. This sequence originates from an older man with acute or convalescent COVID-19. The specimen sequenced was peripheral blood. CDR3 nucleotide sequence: TGCGCCAGCAGCCGCGGGACTAGCTCCTACAATGAGCAGTTCTTC. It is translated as CASSRGTSSYNEQFF.